Sequencing of this T cell receptor (beta chain) was carried out in a study of PD-1 blockade in mismatch repair-deficient tumors. Across the whole study: Enrolled about 2013-2017, patients had progressing, pretreated mismatch repair-deficient cancers of approximately 13 types.

TCRdb's table, derived via immunoSEQ multiplex PCR, lists solely in-frame clones and lacks some. The sample includes about 68,000 clones, approximately 80% of them seen just once. All patients were mismatch repair deficient, assessed by either PCR or immunohistochemistry. TCRs were sequenced from three patients responding to pembrolizumab. Concerning this clone: Its antigen is not identified.

Findings of the study overall: Rapid post-treatment expansion, then contraction, generally preceding radiologic response, marked tumor-resident clones.

Trimming removed 4 bases from V and 4 bases from J; junction bases left unmatched: 12. Looked up from germline, CDR1 is SGHTA and CDR2 is FQGNSA. This CDR3 is 18 amino acids long. The TCR was taken from an adult with mismatch repair-deficient cancer. The rearrangement links TRBV7-2 to TRBJ2-1; 11 positions agree with TRBD2. Specimen: peripheral blood, collected 2 weeks after starting pembrolizumab. CDR3 protein: CASSYFFDSGRGYNEQFF. CDR3 in DNA: TGTGCCAGCAGCTATTTCTTCGATAGCGGGAGGGGTTACAATGAGCAGTTCTTC.